The 21 T cell receptor beta chains below were found in one sample sequenced in a study of beta chain features in type 1 diabetes. Expressed TCRB transcripts got sequenced, as all isolated RNA was reverse transcribed. Generated by immunoSEQ multiplex PCR, the TCRdb table keeps only in-frame clones and is missing some. Among about 360,000 clones listed, over 9.5% were seen once. Sequencing was performed on naive CD4+ T cells from blood. All receptors come from a man younger than 35 in good health.

This clone was picked up a small number of times. This sequence joins TRBV6-5 and TRBJ1-5, with 8 bases matching TRBD1. Per the germline V gene, CDR1 is MNHEY and CDR2 is SVGAGI. After removal of 2 bases from V and 6 bases from J, the junction contained 3 bases not matched to a gene. The CDR3 contains 14 residues. The CDR3, as DNA: TGTGCCAGCAGTTACAGGGGGACAGGTCAGCCCCAGCATTTT. Translated, it gives CASSYRGTGQPQHF.

This clone came up a few times. The chain carries TRBV25-1 and TRBJ2-7, with no clear D. The CDR3 has 11 amino acids. V lost 3 bases, J lost 8 bases, and 8 bases lay in between. The germline V gene has CDR1 MGHDK and CDR2 SYGVNS. CDR3 nucleotide sequence: TGTGCCAGCAGTGATTGGAGAAAGCAGTACTTC. It encodes CASSDWRKQYF.

This clone showed up just a few times. The V and J genes are TRBV18 and TRBJ1-6; D is possibly TRBD1 (5 bases). Germline V gene sequence: CDR1 KGHSH, CDR2 LQKENI. The CDR3 length is 15 residues. The V gene lost 1 base and the J gene lost 8 bases, with 12 bases spanning the gap. CDR3 protein: CASSPLARVDSPLHF. The CDR3 region has the DNA TGTGCCAGCTCACCACTGGCCAGGGTAGATTCACCCCTCCACTTT.

This clone appeared a few times. The rearrangement links TRBV21-1 to TRBJ2-7; the table's D call TRBD1 went unverified against the DNA. TRBV21-1 is a pseudogene locus. This CDR3 comprises 14 residues. The DNA for the CDR3 is TGTGCCAGCAGCAAACTACAGAGCTCCTACGAGCAGTACTTC. This gives the protein CASSKLQSSYEQYF.

V gene TRBV7-9 combines with J gene TRBJ2-3; TRBD1 matches 9 bases. The CDR3 has 13 residues. V dropped 6 bases and J dropped 4; count of bases not matched to a gene: 2. Germline values: CDR1 SEHNR, CDR2 FQNEAQ (reference sequence). CDR3 bases: TGTGCCAGCAGAGACAGGGGGGCAGATACGCAGTATTTT. Protein sequence: CASRDRGADTQYF. Full variable domain (rest looked up from reference TRBV7-9 and TRBJ2-3): DTGVSQNPRHKITKRGQNVTFRCDPISEHNRLYWYRQTLGQGPEFLTYFQNEAQLEKSRLLSDRFSAERPKGSFSTLEIQRTEQGDSAMYLCASRDRGADTQYFGPGTRLTVL.

The chain has TRBV9 and TRBJ1-2, with no clear D. This CDR3 is built from 13 residues. Germline CDR1 SGDLS, CDR2 YYNGEE. V gave up 0 bases and J gave up 0 bases, with 3 bases separating them. CDR3 in amino acids: CASSVGTNYGYTF. The CDR3 region has the DNA TGTGCCAGCAGCGTAGGTACTAACTATGGCTACACCTTC.

This chain links TRBV9 with TRBJ2-6; possibly TRBD1 for D (6 bases). CDR1 and CDR2 (germline): SGDLS, YYNGEE. This CDR3 has 16 residues. Trimming took off 4 bases at V and 1 base at J, with 12 bases between the two ends. The CDR3 is CASSTSTGSGANVLTF. The CDR3 nucleotides are TGTGCCAGCAGCACGTCGACAGGATCTGGGGCCAACGTCCTGACTTTC.

This clone was observed a few times. This chain joins TRBV4-1 and TRBJ2-7; 7 nucleotides agree with TRBD1. Germline V gene lookup returns CDR1 MGHRA and CDR2 YSYEKL. CDR3 length: 17 amino acids. Unmatched junction bases numbered 14, after V lost 2 bases and J lost 4 bases. This chain's CDR3 is CASSQPQGAGGRYEQYF. As DNA, the CDR3 is TGCGCCAGCAGCCAACCCCAGGGAGCAGGGGGAAGGTACGAGCAGTACTTC.

This clone was found a few times. J is TRBJ2-6 and V is TRBV15; a weak D match, TRBD2 (5 bases). The germline CDR1 and CDR2 sequences are LNHNV and YYDKDF (reference sequence). The CDR3 is 15 amino acids. Trimming left V 3 bases short and J 0 bases short, with 6 bases between. This CDR3 reads CATSRTISGANVLTF. The CDR3 nucleotides are TGTGCCACCAGCAGGACTATCTCTGGGGCCAACGTCCTGACTTTC. Looking up the rest from reference TRBV15 and TRBJ2-6 gives the full variable domain: DAMVIQNPRYQVTQFGKPVTLSCSQTLNHNVMYWYQQKSSQAPKLLFHYYDKDFNNEADTPDNFQSRRPNTSFCFLDIRSPGLGDTAMYLCATSRTISGANVLTFGAGSRLTVL.

The CDR3 reads CASSLGAGNQPQHF. In DNA, the CDR3 is TGCGCCAGCAGCCTGGGGGCAGGCAATCAGCCCCAGCATTTT. V is TRBV5-1 and J is TRBJ1-5, with TRBD1 as a possible D gene (6 bases). CDR3 length: 14 residues. Trimming removed 4 bases from V and 2 bases from J, with 10 bases in between. CDR1 and CDR2 from the germline V gene are SGHRS and YFSETQ.

This clone was recorded a few times. This sequence joins TRBV28 and TRBJ2-3; 11 bases are a match to TRBD2. V lost 7 bases and J lost 11; bases outside the gene matches: 8. This CDR3 spans 13 amino acids. Per germline, CDR1 MDHEN and CDR2 SYDVKM. The CDR3 sequence is CASIPKGLAGQYF. The CDR3, as DNA: TGTGCCAGCATCCCGAAAGGACTAGCGGGGCAGTATTTT.

The J gene is TRBJ2-2, the V gene TRBV28; 8 positions match TRBD2. Germline assignment: CDR1 MDHEN and CDR2 SYDVKM. This CDR3 is 15 amino acids long. Germline trimming cut 5 bases from V and 3 bases from J; bases unmatched to any gene: 5. As DNA, the CDR3 is TGTGCCAGCAGTGCCAGCGGGAGTCACACCGGGGAGCTGTTTTTT. This codes for CASSASGSHTGELFF.

A few counts support this clone. The chain has TRBV5-6 and TRBJ1-2; the D gene is possibly TRBD1 (5 bases). Trimming cost V 6 bases and J 4 bases, with 10 bases left between them. The germline CDR1 and CDR2 sequences are SGHDT and YYEEEE. The CDR3 has 12 amino acids. The CDR3 bases are TGTGCCAGCACAGGGAATGGCTATGGCTACACCTTC. Encoded protein: CASTGNGYGYTF.

This chain uses TRBV15 with TRBJ2-3; 10 bases line up with TRBD2. The CDR3 extends over 19 amino acids. The V segment lost 0 bases and the J segment 2 bases; nucleotides outside the gene matches: 11. Germline V gene lookup returns CDR1 LNHNV and CDR2 YYDKDF (reference sequence). The CDR3 nucleotides read TGTGCCACCAGCAGAGATACTAGCGGGGTCCTCACCTCCACAGATACGCAGTATTTT. Translating it yields CATSRDTSGVLTSTDTQYF.

The rearrangement uses TRBV7-3 and TRBJ2-3, with 11 bases matching TRBD2. The V gene end was trimmed by 4 bases and the J gene end by 5 bases; junction bases not matched to a gene: 8. This CDR3 has 16 residues. Germline values: CDR1 SGHTA, CDR2 FQGTGA. CDR3 sequence (DNA): TGTGCCAGCAGCTCCAATAGCGGGGGGGCATTAGATACGCAGTATTTT. It encodes CASSSNSGGALDTQYF. Supplemented by reference TRBV7-3 and TRBJ2-3, the full variable domain reads GAGVSQTPSNKVTEKGKYVELRCDPISGHTALYWYRQSLGQGPEFLIYFQGTGAADDSGLPNDRFFAVRPEGSVSTLKIQRTERGDSAVYLCASSSNSGGALDTQYFGPGTRLTVL.

This clone was picked up a small number of times. This chain joins TRBV10-3 and TRBJ1-2; TRBD1 aligns across 7 bases. V lost 0 bases to trimming and J lost 8 bases; unmatched junction nucleotides: 6. Per germline, CDR1 ENHRY and CDR2 SYGVKD. The CDR3 covers 14 residues. The CDR3 here is CAISESTGLGGYTF. The CDR3 DNA follows: TGTGCCATCAGTGAGTCGACAGGGCTTGGAGGCTACACCTTC.

Of note for this clone: The junction does not match germline at one end; this may be a read error. This sequence joins TRBV6-1 and TRBJ2-4; TRBD1 agrees at 7 bases. Germline-derived CDR1 and CDR2 are MNHNS and SASEGT. This CDR3 is 12 amino acids long. The CDR3 is CASSEAGQLDGF. CDR3 coding DNA: TGTGCCAGCAGTGAAGCGGGACAGTTAGACGGCTTC.

This clone was detected only a few times. J is TRBJ2-7 and V is TRBV19; 8 bases line up with TRBD2. The CDR3 spans 16 residues. With 4 bases clipped from V and 6 bases from J, the junction kept 14 bases outside the gene matches. Germline V gene lookup returns CDR1 LNHDA and CDR2 SQIVND (reference sequence). CDR3: CASSRAGAGDVREQYF. The CDR3 coding sequence is TGTGCCAGTAGTAGAGCGGGAGCGGGAGATGTGCGCGAGCAGTACTTC.

The gene calls are TRBV11-1 and TRBJ2-6; 7 bases fit TRBD2. Germline V gene lookup returns CDR1 SGHAT and CDR2 FQDESV (reference sequence). This CDR3 comprises 16 residues. The junction had 7 bases not matched to a gene; V was cut back by 5 bases and J by 3 bases. The CDR3 DNA follows: TGTGCCAGCAGCCCCCGAGCGGGGTTTGGGGCCAACGTCCTGACTTTC. Translation gives CASSPRAGFGANVLTF.

The chain uses TRBV7-9 and TRBJ2-7; 12 bases line up with TRBD2. CDR3 length: 16 residues. Germline V gene data show CDR1 as SEHNR and CDR2 as FQNEAQ (reference sequence). Trimming took 5 bases from V and 5 from J; bases not matched to a gene: 10. Here the CDR3 DNA reads TGTGCCAGCAGCGGGCACGGATCTAGCGGGGGGGACGAGCAGTACTTC. Translated, it gives CASSGHGSSGGDEQYF.

This clone was seen a few times. The rearrangement links TRBV7-2 to TRBJ2-7; D is possibly TRBD1 (5 bases). Germline V gene lookup returns CDR1 SGHTA and CDR2 FQGNSA. Trimming removed 5 bases at V and 1 base at J, with 9 bases between. The CDR3 length is 13 residues. The CDR3 protein is CASSTGQSYEQYF. The CDR3 DNA reads TGTGCCAGCAGCACAGGACAATCCTACGAGCAGTACTTC.